This passage covers 5 T cell receptor beta chains from one sample sequenced in a study of CD8+ T cells in alopecia areata (dated by TCRdb to the late 2010s). The library was generated by the immunoSEQ multiplex PCR assay. To provide template for TCR sequencing, every sample had RNA extracted and reverse transcribed into cDNA. Imported from immuneACCESS, the table was reduced by TCRdb to in-frame sequences with V and J called. These copies leave out some clones; in studies compared against another copy, an unresolved V gene accounts for under half, and the cause of the remainder is not known. The sample table shows about 140,000 clones, and 51% are seen once. 0.95% to 1% of the sample goes to the ten largest clones. The sample's time point label, decoded: baseline before oral tofacitinib. This specimen was CD4+ T cells sorted from blood, taken at week 0. These receptor sequences come from a human donor with alopecia areata.

This clone was observed a handful of times. V is TRBV29-1 and J is TRBJ2-7; possible D gene TRBD2, 6 bases. Trimming took 4 bases from V and 4 from J, leaving 11 bases between them. Germline V gives CDR1 SQVTM, CDR2 ANQGSEA. CDR3 length equals 12 residues. For the CDR3, the DNA is TGCAGCGTTGGGCCCGCGGGATACGAGCAGTACTTC. It specifies CSVGPAGYEQYF.

The rearrangement joins TRBV29-1 to TRBJ2-5; D remains ambiguous. Per germline, CDR1 SQVTM and CDR2 ANQGSEA. The CDR3 extends over 11 amino acids. Trimming removed 4 bases at V and 7 bases at J, with 10 bases between. The CDR3 sequence: CSVVPRATQYF. The CDR3 nucleotides read TGCAGCGTTGTCCCCCGGGCGACCCAGTACTTC.

This sequence joins TRBV29-1 and TRBJ2-7, with D hard to call. The V end lost 2 bases, the J end lost 2 bases, and 13 bases lay between the germline ends. CDR1 is SQVTM and CDR2 is ANQGSEA in the germline V gene. CDR3 length: 14 residues. Here the CDR3 DNA reads TGCAGCGTTGAATTAGTGGGAAACCCCTACGAGCAGTACTTC. Its translation: CSVELVGNPYEQYF.

This clone has just a few counts. The chain is built from TRBV19 and TRBJ2-3; D is unclear. V shed 6 bases and J shed 1 base, with 2 bases lying between them. The CDR3 consists of 11 residues. Germline CDR1 LNHDA, CDR2 SQIVND (reference sequence). As DNA, the CDR3 is TGTGCCAGTAGCCGCACAGATACGCAGTATTTT. It yields the protein CASSRTDTQYF.

This chain uses TRBV28 with TRBJ2-1; 8 positions match TRBD1. Trimming cost V 4 bases and J 5 bases; bases outside gene matches: 10. Germline CDR1 and CDR2: MDHEN and SYDVKM. This CDR3 comprises 16 residues. The CDR3 loop is CASSSADRVGNNEQFF. In DNA form, the CDR3 reads TGTGCCAGCAGTTCCGCGGACAGGGTGGGAAACAATGAGCAGTTCTTC.